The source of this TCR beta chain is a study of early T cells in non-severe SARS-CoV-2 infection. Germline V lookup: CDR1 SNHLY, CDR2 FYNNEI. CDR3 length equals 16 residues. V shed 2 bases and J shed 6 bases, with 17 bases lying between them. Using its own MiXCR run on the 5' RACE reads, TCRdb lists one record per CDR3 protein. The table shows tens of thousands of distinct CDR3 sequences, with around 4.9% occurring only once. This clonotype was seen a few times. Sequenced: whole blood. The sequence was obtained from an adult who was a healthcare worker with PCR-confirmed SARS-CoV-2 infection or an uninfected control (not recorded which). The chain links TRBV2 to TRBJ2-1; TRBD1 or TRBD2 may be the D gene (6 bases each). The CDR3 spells CASSEPSGASSNEQFF. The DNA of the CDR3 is TGTGCCAGCAGTGAACCGTCGGGGGCCTCTAGCAATGAGCAGTTCTTC.